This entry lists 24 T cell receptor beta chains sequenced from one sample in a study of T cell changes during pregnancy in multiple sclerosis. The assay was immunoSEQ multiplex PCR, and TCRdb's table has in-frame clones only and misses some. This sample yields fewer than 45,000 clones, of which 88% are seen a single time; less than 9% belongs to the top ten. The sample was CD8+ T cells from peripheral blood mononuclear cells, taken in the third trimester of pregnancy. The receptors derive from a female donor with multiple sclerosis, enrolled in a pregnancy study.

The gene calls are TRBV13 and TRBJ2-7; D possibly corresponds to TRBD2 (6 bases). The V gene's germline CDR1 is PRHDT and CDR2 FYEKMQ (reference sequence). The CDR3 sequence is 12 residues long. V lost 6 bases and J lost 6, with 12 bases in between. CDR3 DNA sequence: TGTGCCAGCAGTCGCCTGGGGGGCGAGCAGTACTTC. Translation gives CASSRLGGEQYF.

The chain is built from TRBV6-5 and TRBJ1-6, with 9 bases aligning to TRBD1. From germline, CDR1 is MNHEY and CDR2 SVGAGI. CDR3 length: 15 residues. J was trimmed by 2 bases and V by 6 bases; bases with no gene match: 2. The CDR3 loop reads CASSGDRAYNSPLHF. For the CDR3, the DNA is TGTGCCAGCAGCGGGGACAGGGCCTATAATTCACCCCTCCACTTT.

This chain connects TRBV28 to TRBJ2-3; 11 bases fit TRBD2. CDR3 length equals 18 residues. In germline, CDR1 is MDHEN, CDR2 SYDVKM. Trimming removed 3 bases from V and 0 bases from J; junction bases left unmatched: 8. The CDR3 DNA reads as TGTGCCAGCAGTTTTTCTAGCGGGGGGTTCCTTAGCACAGATACGCAGTATTTT. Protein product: CASSFSSGGFLSTDTQYF. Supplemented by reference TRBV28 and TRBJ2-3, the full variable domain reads DVKVTQSSRYLVKRTGEKVFLECVQDMDHENMFWYRQDPGLGLRLIYFSYDVKMKEKGDIPEGYSVSREKKERFSLILESASTNQTSMYLCASSFSSGGFLSTDTQYFGPGTRLTVL.

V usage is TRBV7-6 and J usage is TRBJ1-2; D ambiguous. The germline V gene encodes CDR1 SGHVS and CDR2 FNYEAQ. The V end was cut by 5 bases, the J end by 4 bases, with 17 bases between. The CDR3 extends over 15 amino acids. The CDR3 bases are TGTGCCAGCAGCCCTACGGTGGCAGGCAGCTATGGCTACACCTTC. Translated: CASSPTVAGSYGYTF.

The DNA of the CDR3 is TGTGCCAGCAGCTTGGACAGAGACAACACAGATACGCAGTATTTT. Its translation: CASSLDRDNTDTQYF. The chain couples TRBV5-6 to TRBJ2-3; D remains ambiguous. The length of the CDR3 is 15 residues. The germline V gene has CDR1 SGHDT and CDR2 YYEEEE. The V end was cut by 0 bases, the J end by 2 bases, with 10 bases between.

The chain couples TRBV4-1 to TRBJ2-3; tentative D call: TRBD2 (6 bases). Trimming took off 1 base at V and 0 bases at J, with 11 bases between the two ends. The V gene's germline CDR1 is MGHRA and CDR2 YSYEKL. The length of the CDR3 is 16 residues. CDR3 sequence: CASSQVSGDSTDTQYF. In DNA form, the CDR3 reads TGCGCCAGCAGCCAAGTGTCGGGGGACAGCACAGATACGCAGTATTTT.

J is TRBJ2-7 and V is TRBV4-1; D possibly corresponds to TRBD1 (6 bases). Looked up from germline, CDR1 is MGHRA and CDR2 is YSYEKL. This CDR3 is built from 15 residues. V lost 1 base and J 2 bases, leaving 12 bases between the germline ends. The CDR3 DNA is TGCGCCAGCAGCCAAGTTTCGACAGGAGCCTACGAGCAGTACTTC. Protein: CASSQVSTGAYEQYF.

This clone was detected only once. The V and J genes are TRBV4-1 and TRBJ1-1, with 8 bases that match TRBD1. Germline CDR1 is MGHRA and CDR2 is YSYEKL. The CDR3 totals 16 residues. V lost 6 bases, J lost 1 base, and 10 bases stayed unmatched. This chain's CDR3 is CASSLRQGKWNTEAFF. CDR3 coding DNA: TGCGCCAGCAGTTTGAGACAGGGGAAGTGGAACACTGAAGCTTTCTTT.

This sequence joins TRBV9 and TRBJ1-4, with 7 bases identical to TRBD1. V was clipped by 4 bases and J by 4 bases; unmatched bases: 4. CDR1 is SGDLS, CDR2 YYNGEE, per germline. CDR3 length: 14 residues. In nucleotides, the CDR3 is TGTGCCAGCAGCCTCTGGGACAGTAATGAAAAACTGTTTTTT. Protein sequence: CASSLWDSNEKLFF.

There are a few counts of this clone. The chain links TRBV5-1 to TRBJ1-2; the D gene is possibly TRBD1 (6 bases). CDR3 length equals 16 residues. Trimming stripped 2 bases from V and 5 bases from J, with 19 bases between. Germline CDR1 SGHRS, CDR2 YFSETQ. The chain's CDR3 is CASSLTRGGWSYGYTF. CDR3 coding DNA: TGCGCCAGCAGCTTAACTAGGGGGGGCTGGTCGTATGGCTACACCTTC. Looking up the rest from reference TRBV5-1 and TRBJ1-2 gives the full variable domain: KAGVTQTPRYLIKTRGQQVTLSCSPISGHRSVSWYQQTPGQGLQFLFEYFSETQRNKGNFPGRFSGRQFSNSRSEMNVSTLELGDSALYLCASSLTRGGWSYGYTFGSGTRLTVV.

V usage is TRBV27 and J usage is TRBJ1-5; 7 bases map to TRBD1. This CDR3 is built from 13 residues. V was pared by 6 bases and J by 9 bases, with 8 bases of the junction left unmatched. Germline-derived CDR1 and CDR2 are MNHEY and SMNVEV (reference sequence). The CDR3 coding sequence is TGTGCCAGCAGCGATGGGACAGTTGGGCCCCAGCATTTT. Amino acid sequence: CASSDGTVGPQHF.

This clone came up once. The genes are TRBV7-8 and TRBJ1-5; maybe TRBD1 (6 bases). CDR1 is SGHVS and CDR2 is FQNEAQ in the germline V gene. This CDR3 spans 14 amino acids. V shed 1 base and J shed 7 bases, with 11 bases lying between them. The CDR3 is CASSLGGGRQPQHF. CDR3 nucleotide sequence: TGTGCCAGCAGCTTAGGTGGGGGCAGACAGCCCCAGCATTTT.

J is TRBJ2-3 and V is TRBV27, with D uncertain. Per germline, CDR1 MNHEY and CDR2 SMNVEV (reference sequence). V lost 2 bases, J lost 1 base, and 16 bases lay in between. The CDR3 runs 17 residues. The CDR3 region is CASSLIGEVPRTDTQYF. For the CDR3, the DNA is TGTGCCAGCAGTTTAATCGGTGAGGTACCCCGCACAGATACGCAGTATTTT.

In DNA form, the CDR3 reads TGTGCCAGCAGCTTAGAGGGTGTAGCGGGGGTGCTGGACATTCAGTACTTC. It specifies CASSLEGVAGVLDIQYF. The chain combines TRBV7-8 with TRBJ2-4; TRBD2 matches 9 bases. The CDR3 spans 17 residues. Germline CDR1 is SGHVS and CDR2 is FQNEAQ. V lost 1 base and J lost 8; bases outside the gene matches: 12.

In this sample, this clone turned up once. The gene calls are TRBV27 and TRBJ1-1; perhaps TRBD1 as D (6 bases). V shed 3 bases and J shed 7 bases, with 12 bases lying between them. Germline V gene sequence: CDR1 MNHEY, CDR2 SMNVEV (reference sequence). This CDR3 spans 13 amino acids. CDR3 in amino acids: CASSLGATLEAFF. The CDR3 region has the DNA TGTGCCAGCAGTTTGGGGGCAACCCTTGAAGCTTTCTTT.

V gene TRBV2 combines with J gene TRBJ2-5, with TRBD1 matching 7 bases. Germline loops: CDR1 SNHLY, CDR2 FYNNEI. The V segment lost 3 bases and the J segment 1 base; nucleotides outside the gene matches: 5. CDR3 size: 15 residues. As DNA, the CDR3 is TGTGCCAGCAGTGACCTCGACAGGGCCCAAGAGACCCAGTACTTC. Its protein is CASSDLDRAQETQYF.

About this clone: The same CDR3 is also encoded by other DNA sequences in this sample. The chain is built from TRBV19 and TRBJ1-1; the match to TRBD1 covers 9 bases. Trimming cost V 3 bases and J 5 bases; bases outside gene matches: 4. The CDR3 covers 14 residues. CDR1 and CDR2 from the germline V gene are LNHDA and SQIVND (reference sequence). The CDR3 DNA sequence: TGTGCCAGTAGTATCGGACAGGGGTATACTGAAGCTTTCTTT. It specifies CASSIGQGYTEAFF.

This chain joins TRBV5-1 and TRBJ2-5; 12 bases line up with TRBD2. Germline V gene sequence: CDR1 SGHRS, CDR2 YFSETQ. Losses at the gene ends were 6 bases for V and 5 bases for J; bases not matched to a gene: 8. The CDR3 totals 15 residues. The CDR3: CASTLLAGGQETQYF. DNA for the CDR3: TGCGCCAGCACCCTACTAGCGGGGGGACAGGAGACCCAGTACTTC. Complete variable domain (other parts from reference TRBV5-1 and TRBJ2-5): KAGVTQTPRYLIKTRGQQVTLSCSPISGHRSVSWYQQTPGQGLQFLFEYFSETQRNKGNFPGRFSGRQFSNSRSEMNVSTLELGDSALYLCASTLLAGGQETQYFGPGTRLLVL.

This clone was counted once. DNA for the CDR3: TGTGCCAGCAGTGAAGGGACTAGCGGCTCCTACGAGCAGTACTTC. This sequence encodes CASSEGTSGSYEQYF. This sequence joins TRBV6-1 and TRBJ2-7, with TRBD2 matching over 10 bases. In germline, CDR1 is MNHNS, CDR2 SASEGT. V trimming: 1 base; J trimming: 0 bases; junction bases outside the gene matches: 0. The CDR3 consists of 15 residues.

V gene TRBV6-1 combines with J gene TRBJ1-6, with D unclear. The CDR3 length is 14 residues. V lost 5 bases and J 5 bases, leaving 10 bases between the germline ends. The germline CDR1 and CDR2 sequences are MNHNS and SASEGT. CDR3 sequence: CASSWQVDNSPLHF. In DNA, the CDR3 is TGTGCCAGCAGTTGGCAGGTCGATAATTCACCCCTCCACTTT.

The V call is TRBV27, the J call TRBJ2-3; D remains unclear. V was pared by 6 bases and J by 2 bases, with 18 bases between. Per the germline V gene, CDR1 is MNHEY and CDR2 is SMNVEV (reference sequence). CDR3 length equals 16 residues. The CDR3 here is CASRSEVSVHTDTQYF. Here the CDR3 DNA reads TGTGCCAGCAGAAGCGAAGTCTCAGTCCACACAGATACGCAGTATTTT.

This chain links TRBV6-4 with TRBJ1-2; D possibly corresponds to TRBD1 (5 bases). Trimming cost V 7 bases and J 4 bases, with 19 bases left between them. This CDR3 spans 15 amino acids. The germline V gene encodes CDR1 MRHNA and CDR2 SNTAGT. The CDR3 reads CASTLSADTSYGYTF. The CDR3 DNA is TGTGCCAGCACCCTTTCCGCGGACACATCCTATGGCTACACCTTC.

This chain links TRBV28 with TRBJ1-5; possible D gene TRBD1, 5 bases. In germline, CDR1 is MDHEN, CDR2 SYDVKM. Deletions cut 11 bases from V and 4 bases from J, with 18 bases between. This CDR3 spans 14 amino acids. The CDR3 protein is CAGGKSFENQPQHF. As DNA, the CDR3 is TGTGCCGGGGGGAAGTCATTTGAGAATCAGCCCCAGCATTTT.

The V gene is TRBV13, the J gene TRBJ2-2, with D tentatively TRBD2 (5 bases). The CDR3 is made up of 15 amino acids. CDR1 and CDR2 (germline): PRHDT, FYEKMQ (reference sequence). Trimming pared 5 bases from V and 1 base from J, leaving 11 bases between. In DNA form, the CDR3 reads TGTGCCAGCAGCCCCCTCCGGGAGAACACCGGGGAGCTGTTTTTT. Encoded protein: CASSPLRENTGELFF.